Each of the 2 T cell receptor beta chains below was sequenced from the same sample in a study of neurological immune-mediated disorders. One entry per CDR3 protein, called by TCRdb with MiXCR from the 5' RACE reads. The table records about 59,000 distinct CDR3 sequences, about 13% of them present only once. The sample taken for sequencing was PBMCs. These receptors all stem from a woman in her sixties with HTLV-1-associated myelopathy (HAM/TSP).

This clonotype was counted ten times or more. The chain is built from TRBV6-6 and TRBJ2-7, with D perhaps matching TRBD1 (5 bases). The germline V gene encodes CDR1 MNHNY and CDR2 SVGAGI (reference sequence). The CDR3 consists of 13 residues. The V end was cut by 2 bases, the J end by 2 bases, with 7 bases between. CDR3 protein: CASSYPRAYEQYF. The CDR3 DNA is TGTGCCAGCAGTTACCCCAGGGCCTACGAGCAGTACTTC.

This clonotype was observed many times. The chain combines TRBV27 with TRBJ2-5; 12 bases are a match to TRBD2. V was clipped by 5 bases and J by 2 bases; unmatched bases: 6. This CDR3 region has 16 residues. In germline, CDR1 is MNHEY, CDR2 SMNVEV (reference sequence). CDR3 coding DNA: TGTGCCAGCAGTCAGATCGGACTAGCGGGGCAAGAGACCCAGTACTTC. Residues: CASSQIGLAGQETQYF.